What follows are 20 T cell receptor beta chains derived from one specimen sequenced in a study of T cell responses to AZD1222 COVID-19 vaccine. Profiled with immunoSEQ multiplex PCR; TCRdb holds only in-frame clones, not every one. The sample includes some 150,000 clones, approximately 89% seen only once; the top ten take approximately 2.1%. The material sequenced was peripheral blood, taken on day 0 of AZD1222 vaccination. The receptors derive from an adult in good health.

The rearrangement links TRBV10-3 to TRBJ2-5, with a tentative D call TRBD2 (7 bases). This CDR3 region has 13 residues. The V end lost 11 bases, the J end lost 4 bases, and 17 bases lay between the germline ends. Germline lookup yields CDR1 ENHRY and CDR2 SYGVKD. The CDR3 loop is CASSEGGGETQYF. CDR3 sequence (DNA): TGTGCCTCCTCCGAGGGGGGGGGAGAGACCCAGTACTTC.

V gene TRBV20-1 combines with J gene TRBJ1-6, with unresolved D. The CDR3 totals 14 residues. V dropped 3 bases and J dropped 5 bases, with 11 bases sitting between them. Germline values: CDR1 DFQATT, CDR2 SNEGSKA (reference sequence). The DNA of the CDR3 is TGCAGTGCTAGTCGGGAGACTAATAATTCACCCCTCCACTTT. Translation gives CSASRETNNSPLHF.

The gene calls are TRBV5-6 and TRBJ2-2; the D is unclear. Per germline, CDR1 SGHDT and CDR2 YYEEEE. Trimming left V 0 bases short and J 0 bases short, with 12 bases between. This CDR3 comprises 17 residues. For the CDR3, the DNA is TGTGCCAGCAGCTTGGAAGGTTTAACCGCGAACACCGGGGAGCTGTTTTTT. Translating it yields CASSLEGLTANTGELFF.

The rearrangement links TRBV6-5 to TRBJ1-3, with unresolved D. V was clipped by 4 bases and J by 0 bases, with 10 bases between them. The germline V gene has CDR1 MNHEY and CDR2 SVGAGI. This CDR3 region has 15 residues. The CDR3: CASSSDPSSGNTIYF. CDR3 coding DNA: TGTGCCAGCAGTTCGGACCCCAGCTCTGGAAACACCATATATTTT.

The CDR3 region has the DNA TGTGCCAGCAGCTCACGGACTAGCGCGAACACCGGGGAGCTGTTTTTT. Residues: CASSSRTSANTGELFF. The chain joins TRBV7-9 to TRBJ2-2; 9 bases fit TRBD2. The CDR3 loop spans 16 amino acids. The trim removed 4 bases at V and 0 bases at J, leaving 3 bases unmatched. Germline V gene data show CDR1 as SEHNR and CDR2 as FQNEAQ (reference sequence).

The rearrangement joins TRBV7-9 to TRBJ2-7; 13 bases match TRBD2. Germline trimming cut 3 bases from V and 2 bases from J; bases unmatched to any gene: 1. CDR1 and CDR2 (germline): SEHNR, FQNEAQ (reference sequence). The CDR3 is 15 amino acids. The CDR3 here is CASSLTSGGPYEQYF. Here the CDR3 DNA reads TGTGCCAGCAGCTTGACTAGCGGGGGGCCCTACGAGCAGTACTTC.

The chain links TRBV7-6 to TRBJ1-5; possibly TRBD1 for D (5 bases). The length of the CDR3 is 16 residues. In germline, CDR1 is SGHVS, CDR2 FNYEAQ. Between the trimmed V and J ends, which lost 6 bases and 0 bases, there was a span of 15 bases. The CDR3 spells CASSPRRGDSNQPQHF. CDR3 nucleotides: TGTGCCAGCAGTCCCCGTCGGGGGGATAGCAATCAGCCCCAGCATTTT. The full variable domain, in which reference TRBV7-6 and TRBJ1-5 provide the parts outside the CDR3, is GAGVSQSPRYKVTKRGQDVALRCDPISGHVSLYWYRQALGQGPEFLTYFNYEAQQDKSGLPNDRFSAERPEGSISTLTIQRTEQRDSAMYRCASSPRRGDSNQPQHFGDGTRLSIL.

The gene calls are TRBV6-5 and TRBJ2-7; 9 nucleotides match TRBD2. V shed 5 bases, J shed 3 bases, and the junction held 2 bases outside the gene matches. The length of the CDR3 is 13 residues. In germline, CDR1 is MNHEY, CDR2 SVGAGI. CDR3 in DNA: TGTGCCAGCAGTCAGCGGGAGGACTACGAGCAGTACTTC. It encodes CASSQREDYEQYF.

The chain links TRBV3-1 (or the pseudogene TRBV3-2) to TRBJ1-2, with a tentative D call TRBD1 (6 bases). Germline V CDR1 and CDR2: LGHDT, YNNKEL (reference sequence). With 1 base removed from V and 7 bases from J, the gap between germline ends came to 13 bases. The CDR3 is 14 residues long. This chain's CDR3 is CASSQVAGEGGYTF. The CDR3 DNA follows: TGTGCCAGCAGCCAAGTTGCAGGGGAAGGTGGCTACACCTTC.

The chain combines TRBV15 with TRBJ1-5, with D possibly matching TRBD1 (6 bases). V shed 0 bases and J shed 4 bases, with 22 bases lying between them. Germline CDR1 is LNHNV and CDR2 is YYDKDF (reference sequence). The CDR3 covers 19 residues. The CDR3 coding sequence is TGTGCCACCAGCAGAGATCTCGCTGGACAGTCAAGAGGTAATCAGCCCCAGCATTTT. Translated: CATSRDLAGQSRGNQPQHF.

The CDR3 sequence is CSVERGGPYGYTF. The DNA for the CDR3 is TGCAGCGTTGAAAGGGGAGGACCCTATGGCTACACCTTC. This chain connects TRBV29-1 to TRBJ1-2, with D possibly TRBD1 on 5 matching bases. CDR3 length: 13 residues. CDR1 and CDR2 (germline): SQVTM, ANQGSEA. V was cut by 2 bases and J by 4 bases, with 11 bases left in between. Combining the CDR3 with reference TRBV29-1 and TRBJ1-2 gives the whole variable domain SAVISQKPSRDICQRGTSLTIQCQVDSQVTMMFWYRQQPGQSLTLIATANQGSEATYESGFVIDKFPISRPNLTFSTLTVSNMSPEDSSIYLCSVERGGPYGYTFGSGTRLTVV.

The chain carries TRBV4-2 and TRBJ2-7; 13 bases map to TRBD2. Germline lookup yields CDR1 LGHNA and CDR2 YNFKEQ. The junction had 3 bases not matched to a gene; V was cut back by 0 bases and J by 4 bases. The CDR3 has 16 residues. In DNA, the CDR3 is TGTGCCAGCAGCCAAGATTGGACTAGCGGGAGTTACGAGCAGTACTTC. Translated: CASSQDWTSGSYEQYF.

The V call is TRBV19, the J call TRBJ1-2; D remains ambiguous. Trimming cost V 5 bases and J 1 base, with 11 bases left between them. The CDR3 runs to 14 residues. Germline V CDR1 and CDR2: LNHDA, SQIVND (reference sequence). The CDR3 loop reads CASSPTRINYGYTF. CDR3 nucleotides: TGTGCCAGTAGTCCAACAAGAATTAACTATGGCTACACCTTC.

This clone was picked up one time. The chain carries TRBV19 and TRBJ1-6; 7 bases agree with TRBD1. V shed 6 bases and J 3 bases; nucleotides not matched to a gene: 8. Looked up from germline, CDR1 is LNHDA and CDR2 is SQIVND (reference sequence). The CDR3 extends over 16 amino acids. The CDR3 protein is CASSLAAGGYNSPLHF. The CDR3 bases are TGTGCCAGTAGCTTGGCGGCAGGGGGCTATAATTCACCCCTCCACTTT.

The chain recombines TRBV12-5 with TRBJ2-2, with D unresolved. Germline V gene lookup returns CDR1 LGHNT and CDR2 FRNRAP. V was shortened by 9 bases and J by 8 bases, with 7 bases between the two germline ends. This CDR3 contains 10 residues. The CDR3 DNA is TGTGCTAGGTCTGAGGGGGAGCTGTTTTTT. This encodes CARSEGELFF.

The chain has TRBV19 and TRBJ2-2, with D possibly matching TRBD2 (6 bases). The CDR3 consists of 17 residues. Germline CDR1 is LNHDA and CDR2 is SQIVND (reference sequence). Trimming took off 4 bases at V and 4 bases at J, with 19 bases between the two ends. DNA of the CDR3: TGTGCCAGTAGTAGATTTACGGGAGCTGAAGGCACCGGGGAGCTGTTTTTT. Its translation is CASSRFTGAEGTGELFF.

The CDR3 nucleotides read TGTGCCAGCAGCTTAGCGGGAAGGGGCTCGCCTGAAGCTTTCTTT. Translation gives CASSLAGRGSPEAFF. V gene TRBV11-3 combines with J gene TRBJ1-1; weak D call: TRBD1 (5 bases). V dropped 1 base and J dropped 6 bases, with 15 bases sitting between them. This CDR3 has 15 amino acids. Germline V gene sequence: CDR1 SGHNT, CDR2 YENEEA.

This rearrangement joins TRBV7-3 to TRBJ1-1; D remains ambiguous. Germline loops: CDR1 SGHTA, CDR2 FQGTGA. CDR3 length: 14 residues. With 2 bases removed from V and 1 base from J, the gap between germline ends came to 8 bases. The CDR3 is CASSLGIKNTEAFF. The DNA for the CDR3 is TGTGCCAGCAGCTTAGGGATAAAGAACACTGAAGCTTTCTTT.

The V gene is TRBV6-6, the J gene TRBJ1-2; TRBD1 might be the D (6 bases). The CDR3 is 14 amino acids. Trimming shortened V by 5 bases and J by 0 bases, and 10 bases separated the two germline ends. The germline V gene has CDR1 MNHNY and CDR2 SVGAGI (reference sequence). Here the CDR3 reads CASSRDKTNYGYTF. In DNA form, the CDR3 reads TGTGCCAGCAGTAGGGACAAAACTAACTATGGCTACACCTTC.

This chain uses TRBV4-3 with TRBJ2-7, with TRBD2 matching over 7 bases. Germline V lookup: CDR1 LGHNA, CDR2 YSLEER. The length of the CDR3 is 15 residues. The trim removed 1 base at V and 2 bases at J, leaving 5 bases unmatched. The CDR3 DNA is TGCGCCAGCAGCCAAGGGCTAGCGGAGGCCTACGAGCAGTACTTC. It codes for CASSQGLAEAYEQYF.